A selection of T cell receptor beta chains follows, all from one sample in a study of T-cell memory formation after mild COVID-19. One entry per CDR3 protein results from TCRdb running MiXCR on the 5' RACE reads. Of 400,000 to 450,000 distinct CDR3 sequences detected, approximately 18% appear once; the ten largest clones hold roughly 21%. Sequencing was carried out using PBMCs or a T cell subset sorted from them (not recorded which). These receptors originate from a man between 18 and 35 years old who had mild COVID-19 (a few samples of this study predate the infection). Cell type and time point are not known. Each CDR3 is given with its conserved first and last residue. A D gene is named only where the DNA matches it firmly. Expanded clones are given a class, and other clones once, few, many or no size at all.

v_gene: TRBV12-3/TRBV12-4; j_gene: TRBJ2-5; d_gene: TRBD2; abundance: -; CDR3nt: TGTGCCAGCAGTTTTACCAGCGGGGGGTCCGGGACCCAGTACTTC; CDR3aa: CASSFTSGGSGTQYF
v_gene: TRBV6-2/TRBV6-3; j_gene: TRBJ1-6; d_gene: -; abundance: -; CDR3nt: TGTGCTGCGTGCCAGGGGACTAATTCACCCCTCCACTTT; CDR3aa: CAACQGTNSPLHF
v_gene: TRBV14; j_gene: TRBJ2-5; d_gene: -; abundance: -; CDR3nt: TGTGCCAGCAGCCAAGAGACAGGTCCAGTGGAGACCCAGTACTTC; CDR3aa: CASSQETGPVETQYF
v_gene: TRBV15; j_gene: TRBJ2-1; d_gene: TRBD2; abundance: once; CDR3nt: TGTGCCACCAGCAGAGGAAGCGGGAGAATCTATGAGCAGTTCTTC; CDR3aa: CATSRGSGRIYEQFF
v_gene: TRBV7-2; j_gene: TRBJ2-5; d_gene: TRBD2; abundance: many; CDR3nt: TGTGCCAGCAGCCTAGCGGGCGTCCAAGAGACCCAGTACTTC; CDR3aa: CASSLAGVQETQYF
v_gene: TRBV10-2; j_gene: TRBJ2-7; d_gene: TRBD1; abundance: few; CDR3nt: TGCGCCAGCAGGGCACCGGGACAGGCGACCTACGAGCAGTACTTC; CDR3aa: CASRAPGQATYEQYF
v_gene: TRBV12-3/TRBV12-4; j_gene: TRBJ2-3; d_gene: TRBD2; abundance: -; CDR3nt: TGTGCCAGCAGTTTACGACTAGCGGGTTCAGATACGCAGTATTTT; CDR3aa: CASSLRLAGSDTQYF
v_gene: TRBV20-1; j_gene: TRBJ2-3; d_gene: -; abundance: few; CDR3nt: TGCAGTGTTCATAATGCTAGCACAGATACGCAGTATTTT; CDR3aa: CSVHNASTDTQYF
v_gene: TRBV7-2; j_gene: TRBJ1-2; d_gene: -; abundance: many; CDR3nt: TGTGCCAGCAGCTCCCCCAGGCTTGGCTACACCTTC; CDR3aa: CASSSPRLGYTF
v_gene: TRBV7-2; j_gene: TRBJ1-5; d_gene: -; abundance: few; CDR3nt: TGTGCCAGCAGCTTAGAAACAAGTTCCTCCCCCCAGCATTTT; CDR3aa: CASSLETSSSPQHF
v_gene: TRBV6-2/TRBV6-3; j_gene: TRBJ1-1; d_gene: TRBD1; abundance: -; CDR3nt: TGTGCCAGCAGTCCATGGACAGGGTCGCTGGGTGAAGCTTTCTTT; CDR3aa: CASSPWTGSLGEAFF
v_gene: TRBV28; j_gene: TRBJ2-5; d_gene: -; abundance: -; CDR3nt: TGTGCCAGCAGTTTTTCGGGGACCAACCAAGAGACCCAGTACTTC; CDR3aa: CASSFSGTNQETQYF
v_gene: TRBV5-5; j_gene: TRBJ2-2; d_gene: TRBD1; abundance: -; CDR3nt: TGTGCCAGCAGTCCCAGGGGGCGAAGTATCGGGGAGCTGTTTTTT; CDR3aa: CASSPRGRSIGELFF
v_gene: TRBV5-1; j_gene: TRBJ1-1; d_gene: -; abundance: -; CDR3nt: TGCGCCAGCAGCTGGGGCCCGGCGCCGGCTGAAGCTTTCTTT; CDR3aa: CASSWGPAPAEAFF
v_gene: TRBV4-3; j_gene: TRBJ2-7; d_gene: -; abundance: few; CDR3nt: TGCGCCAGCAGCCAAGGACGGGGGAGCTACGAGCAGTACTTC; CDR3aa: CASSQGRGSYEQYF
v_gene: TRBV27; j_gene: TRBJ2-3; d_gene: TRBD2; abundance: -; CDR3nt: TGTGCCAGCAGTTTAGCCCCGAGACTAGCGGAAAGCACAGATACGCAGTATTTT; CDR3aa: CASSLAPRLAESTDTQYF
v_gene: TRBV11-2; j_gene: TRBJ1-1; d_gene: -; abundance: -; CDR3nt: TGTGCCAGCAGCTTTAATGACAGAACTGAAGCTTTCTTT; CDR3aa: CASSFNDRTEAFF
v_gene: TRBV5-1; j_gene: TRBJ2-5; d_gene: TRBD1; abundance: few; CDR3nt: TGCGCCAGCAGCAAGGGGACAGGGGTCAAAGAGACCCAGTACTTC; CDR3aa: CASSKGTGVKETQYF
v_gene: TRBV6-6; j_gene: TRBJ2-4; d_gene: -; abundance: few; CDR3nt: TGTGCCAGCGTCTTCTTAAACATTCAGTACTTC; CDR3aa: CASVFLNIQYF
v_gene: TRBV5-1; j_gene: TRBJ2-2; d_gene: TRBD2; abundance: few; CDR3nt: TGCGCCAGCAGCCCCTCCGGGACTAGCAGCGGGGAGCTGTTTTTT; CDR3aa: CASSPSGTSSGELFF
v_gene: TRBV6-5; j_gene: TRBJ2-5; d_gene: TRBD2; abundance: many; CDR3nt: TGTGCCAGCAGTTACTCCGGGGGGATACAAGAGACCCAGTACTTC; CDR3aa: CASSYSGGIQETQYF
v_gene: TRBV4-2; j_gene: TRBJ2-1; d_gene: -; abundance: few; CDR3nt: TGTGCCAGCAGCCAAGATGCAATTGGGTGGGACAATGAGCAGTTCTTC; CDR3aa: CASSQDAIGWDNEQFF
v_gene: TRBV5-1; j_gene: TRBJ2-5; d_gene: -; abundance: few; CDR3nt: TGCGCCAGCAGCTTGGATGCGTCGGTGGGTCAAGAGACCCAGTACTTC; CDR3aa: CASSLDASVGQETQYF
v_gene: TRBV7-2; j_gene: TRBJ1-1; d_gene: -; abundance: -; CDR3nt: TGTGCCAGCAGCTTACGGGGTGCGAGCACTGAAGCTTTCTTT; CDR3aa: CASSLRGASTEAFF
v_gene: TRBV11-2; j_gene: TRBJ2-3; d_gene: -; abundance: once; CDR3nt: TGTGCCAGCAGCTCTTGGTCATGGACGGCGGGCGATACGCAGTATTTT; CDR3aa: CASSSWSWTAGDTQYF
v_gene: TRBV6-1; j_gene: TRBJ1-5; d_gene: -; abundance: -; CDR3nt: TGTGCCAGCAGTCCCCGAGGGTGGGGTCAGCCCCAGCATTTT; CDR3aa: CASSPRGWGQPQHF
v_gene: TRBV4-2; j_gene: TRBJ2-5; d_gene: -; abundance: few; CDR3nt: TGTGCCAGCAGCCAAGTCCTTGCCGGGGGCCATTCAGGCGAGACCCAGTACTTC; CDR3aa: CASSQVLAGGHSGETQYF
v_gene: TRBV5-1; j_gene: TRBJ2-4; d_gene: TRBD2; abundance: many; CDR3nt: TGCGCCAGCAGCTGGAAGAATCCGGGACTAGCGGGGGCCCGAGGAAACATTCAGTACTTC; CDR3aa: CASSWKNPGLAGARGNIQYF
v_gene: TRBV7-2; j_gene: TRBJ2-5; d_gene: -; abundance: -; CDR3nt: TGTGCCAGCACCCTGGTTCCCCCCCAAGAGACCCAGTACTTC; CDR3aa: CASTLVPPQETQYF
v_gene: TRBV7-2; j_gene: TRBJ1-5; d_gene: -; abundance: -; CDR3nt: TGTGCCAGCAGCTTAGCAGGGTTGTATCAGCCCCAGCATTTT; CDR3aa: CASSLAGLYQPQHF
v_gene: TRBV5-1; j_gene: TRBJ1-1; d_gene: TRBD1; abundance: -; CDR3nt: TGCGCCAGCAGCTTGGTGGCAGGGGGGTGGGACACTGAAGCTTTCTTT; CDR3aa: CASSLVAGGWDTEAFF
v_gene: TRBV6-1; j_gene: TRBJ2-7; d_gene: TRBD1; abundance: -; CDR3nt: TGTGCCAGCGGAAACAGGGACAGGGGGCCCTACGAGCAGTACTTC; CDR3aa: CASGNRDRGPYEQYF
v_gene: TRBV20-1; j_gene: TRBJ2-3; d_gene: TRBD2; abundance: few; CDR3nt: TGCAGTGCCCGTGCCGAAGCGGGGGCTAGGGATACGCAGTATTTT; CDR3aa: CSARAEAGARDTQYF
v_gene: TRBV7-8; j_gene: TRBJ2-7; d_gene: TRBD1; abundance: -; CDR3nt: TGTGCCAGCAGCTTAGAACGGACAGGGGGTTACGAGCATTACTTC; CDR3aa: CASSLERTGGYEHYF
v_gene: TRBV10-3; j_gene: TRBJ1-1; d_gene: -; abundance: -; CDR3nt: TGTGCCATCAGTGCCCCCGGGACATTCGATCCCACTGAAGCTTTCTTT; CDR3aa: CAISAPGTFDPTEAFF
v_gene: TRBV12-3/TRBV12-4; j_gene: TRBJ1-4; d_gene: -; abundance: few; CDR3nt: TGTGCCAGCAGCCAGTGGGGGGTTAATGAAAAACTGTTTTTT; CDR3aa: CASSQWGVNEKLFF
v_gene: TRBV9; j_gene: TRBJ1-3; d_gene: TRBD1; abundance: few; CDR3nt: TGTGCCAGCAGCCTTACGACAGGGGTTATCGGAAACACCATATATTTT; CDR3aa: CASSLTTGVIGNTIYF
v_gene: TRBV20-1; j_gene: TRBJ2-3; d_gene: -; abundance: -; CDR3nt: TGCAGTGGAGGGACTTCTGCAGGGGATACGCAGTATTTT; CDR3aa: CSGGTSAGDTQYF
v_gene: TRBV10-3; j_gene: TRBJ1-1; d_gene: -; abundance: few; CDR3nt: TGTGCCATCAGGTCCCAGGAGAAAGGAGCTTTCTTT; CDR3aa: CAIRSQEKGAFF
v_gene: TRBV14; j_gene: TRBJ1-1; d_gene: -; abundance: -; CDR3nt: TGTGCCAGCAGCCAAGGTCCCACCACTGAAGCTTTCTTT; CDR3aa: CASSQGPTTEAFF
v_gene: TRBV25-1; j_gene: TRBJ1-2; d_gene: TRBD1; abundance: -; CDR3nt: TGTGCCAGCAGTGTTCAGGGGGCCGGTGGCTACACCTTC; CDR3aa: CASSVQGAGGYTF
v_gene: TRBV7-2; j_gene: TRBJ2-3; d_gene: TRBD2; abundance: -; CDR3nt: TGTGCCAGCAGCCCAGAGGCTAGCGGGGGGTGGGGCACAGATACGCAGTATTTT; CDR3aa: CASSPEASGGWGTDTQYF
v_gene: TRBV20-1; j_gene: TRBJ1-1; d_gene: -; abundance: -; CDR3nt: TGCAGTGCCACCCCTGTAGCGCAGAACACTGAAGCTTTCTTT; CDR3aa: CSATPVAQNTEAFF
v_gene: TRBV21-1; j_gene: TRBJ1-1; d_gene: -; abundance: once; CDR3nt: TGTGCCAGCAGCGCCCTAGGGGGGGAAGACACTGAAGCTTTCTTT; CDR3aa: CASSALGGEDTEAFF
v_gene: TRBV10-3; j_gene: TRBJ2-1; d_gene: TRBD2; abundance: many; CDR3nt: TGTGCCATCAGTGAGTCGGAGCGGGGGGGCAATGAGCAGTTCTTC; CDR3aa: CAISESERGGNEQFF
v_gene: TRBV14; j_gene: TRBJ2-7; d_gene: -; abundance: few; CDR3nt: TGTGCCAGCAGCCCGGAGGGCTTTTCCTACGAGCAGTACTTC; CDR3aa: CASSPEGFSYEQYF
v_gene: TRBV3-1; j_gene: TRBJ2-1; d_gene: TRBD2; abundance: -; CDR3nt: TGTGCCATTGGACTAGCGGGGATGGATGAGCAGTTCTTC; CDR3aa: CAIGLAGMDEQFF
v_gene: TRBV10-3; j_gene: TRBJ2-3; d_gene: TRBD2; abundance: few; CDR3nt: TGTGCCATCAGTGAAGCGGGGAGAGATACGCAGTATTTT; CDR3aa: CAISEAGRDTQYF
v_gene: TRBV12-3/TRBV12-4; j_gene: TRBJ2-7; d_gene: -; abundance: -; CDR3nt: TGTGCCAGCGGTGGGGGAAGCTCCTACGAGCAGCACTTC; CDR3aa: CASGGGSSYEQHF
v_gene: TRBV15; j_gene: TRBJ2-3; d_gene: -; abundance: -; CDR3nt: TGTGCCACCAGTATGTTTCAGGGACTGGGGTCAGATACGCAGTATTTT; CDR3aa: CATSMFQGLGSDTQYF
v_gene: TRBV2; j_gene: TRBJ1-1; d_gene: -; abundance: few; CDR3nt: TGTGCCAGCAGTGAAGTTGGTAGGGGGAACACTGAAGCTTTCTTT; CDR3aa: CASSEVGRGNTEAFF
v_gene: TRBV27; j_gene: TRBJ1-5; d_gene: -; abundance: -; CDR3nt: TGTGCCAGCAGTTTATCATTCCTTGGGGTACGTAATCAGCCCCAGCATTTT; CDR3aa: CASSLSFLGVRNQPQHF
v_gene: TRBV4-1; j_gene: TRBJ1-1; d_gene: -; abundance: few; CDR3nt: TGCGCCAGCGGATGGAGGACTGAAGCTTTCTTT; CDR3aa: CASGWRTEAFF